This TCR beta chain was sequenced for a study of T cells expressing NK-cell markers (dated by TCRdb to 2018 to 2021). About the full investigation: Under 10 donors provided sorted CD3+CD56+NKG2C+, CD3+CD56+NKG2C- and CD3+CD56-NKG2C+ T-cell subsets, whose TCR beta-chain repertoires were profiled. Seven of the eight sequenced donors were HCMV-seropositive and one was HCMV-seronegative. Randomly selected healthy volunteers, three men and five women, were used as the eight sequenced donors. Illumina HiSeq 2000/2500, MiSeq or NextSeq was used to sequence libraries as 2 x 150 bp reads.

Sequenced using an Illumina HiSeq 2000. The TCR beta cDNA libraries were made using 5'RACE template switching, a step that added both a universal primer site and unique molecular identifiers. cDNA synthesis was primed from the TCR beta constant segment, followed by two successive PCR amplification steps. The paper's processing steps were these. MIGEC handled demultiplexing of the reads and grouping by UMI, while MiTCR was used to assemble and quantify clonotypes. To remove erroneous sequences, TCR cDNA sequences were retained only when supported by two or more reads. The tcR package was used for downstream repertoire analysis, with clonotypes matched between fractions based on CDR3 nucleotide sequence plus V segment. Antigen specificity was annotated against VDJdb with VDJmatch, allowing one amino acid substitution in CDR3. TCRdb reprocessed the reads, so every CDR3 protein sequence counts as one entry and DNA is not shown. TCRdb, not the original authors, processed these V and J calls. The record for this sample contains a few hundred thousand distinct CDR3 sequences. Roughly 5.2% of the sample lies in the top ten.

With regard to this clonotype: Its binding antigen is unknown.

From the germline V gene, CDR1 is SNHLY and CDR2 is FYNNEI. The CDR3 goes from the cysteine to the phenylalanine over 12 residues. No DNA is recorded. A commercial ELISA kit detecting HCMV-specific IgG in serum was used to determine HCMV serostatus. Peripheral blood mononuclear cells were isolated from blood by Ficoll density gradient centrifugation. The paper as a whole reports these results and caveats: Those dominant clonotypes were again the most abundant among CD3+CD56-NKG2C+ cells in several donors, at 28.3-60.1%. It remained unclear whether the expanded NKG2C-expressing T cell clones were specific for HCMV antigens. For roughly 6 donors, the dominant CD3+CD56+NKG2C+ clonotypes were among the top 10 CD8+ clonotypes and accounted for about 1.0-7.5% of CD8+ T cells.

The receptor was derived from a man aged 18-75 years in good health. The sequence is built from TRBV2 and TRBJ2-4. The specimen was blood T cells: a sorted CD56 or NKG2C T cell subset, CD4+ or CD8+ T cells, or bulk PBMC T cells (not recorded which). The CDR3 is CASSEVVDIQYF.